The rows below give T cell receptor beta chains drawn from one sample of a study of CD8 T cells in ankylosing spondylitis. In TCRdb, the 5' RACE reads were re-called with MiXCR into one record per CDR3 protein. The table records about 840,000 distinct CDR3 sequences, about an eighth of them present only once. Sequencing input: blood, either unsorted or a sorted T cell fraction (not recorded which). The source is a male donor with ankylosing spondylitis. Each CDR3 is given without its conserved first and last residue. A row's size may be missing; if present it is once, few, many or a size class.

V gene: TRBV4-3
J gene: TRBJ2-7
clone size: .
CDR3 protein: ASSQGFGSYEQY

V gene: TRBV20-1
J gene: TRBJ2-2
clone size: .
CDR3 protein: SASPLAGDWSGELF

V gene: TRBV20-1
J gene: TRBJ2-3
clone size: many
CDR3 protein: SAPITSGADTQY

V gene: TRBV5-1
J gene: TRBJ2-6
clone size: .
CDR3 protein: ASSLGGGPNSGANVLT

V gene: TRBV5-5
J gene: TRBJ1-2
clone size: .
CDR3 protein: ASSFAVGYGYT

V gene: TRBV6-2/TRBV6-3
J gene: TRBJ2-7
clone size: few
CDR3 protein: ATRDFPYEQY

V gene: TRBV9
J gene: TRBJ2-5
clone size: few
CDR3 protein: ASSDRETQY

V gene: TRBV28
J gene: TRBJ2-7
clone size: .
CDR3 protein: ASSPGDDHEQY

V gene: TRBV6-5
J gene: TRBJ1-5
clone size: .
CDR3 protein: ASSYPPQPQPQH

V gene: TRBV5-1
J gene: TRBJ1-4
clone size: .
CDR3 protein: ASSYGQGHEKLF

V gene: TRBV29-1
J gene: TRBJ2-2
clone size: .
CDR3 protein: SVSPARNTGELF

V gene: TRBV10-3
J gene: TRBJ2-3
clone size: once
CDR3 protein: AVDPGLGLRASTDTQY

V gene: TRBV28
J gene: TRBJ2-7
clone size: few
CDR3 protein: ASSEVRKDEQY